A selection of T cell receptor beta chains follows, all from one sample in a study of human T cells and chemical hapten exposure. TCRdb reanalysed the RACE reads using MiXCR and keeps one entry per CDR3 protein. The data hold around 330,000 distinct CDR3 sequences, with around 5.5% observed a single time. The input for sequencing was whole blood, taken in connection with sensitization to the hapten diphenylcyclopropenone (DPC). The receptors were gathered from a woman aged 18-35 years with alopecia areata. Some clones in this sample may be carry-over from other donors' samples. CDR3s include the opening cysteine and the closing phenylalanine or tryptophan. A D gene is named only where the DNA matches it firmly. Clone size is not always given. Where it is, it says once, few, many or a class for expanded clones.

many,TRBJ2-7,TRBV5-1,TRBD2,CASSTGLASFNSYEQYF,TGCGCCAGCAGTACCGGACTAGCGAGTTTTAACTCCTACGAGCAGTACTTC
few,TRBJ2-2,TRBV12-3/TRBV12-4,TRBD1,CASSVRDRGPGELFF,TGTGCCAGCAGCGTCCGGGACAGGGGTCCCGGGGAGCTGTTTTTT
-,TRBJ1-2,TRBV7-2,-,CASSQDIHGYTF,TGTGCCAGCAGCCAGGACATACATGGCTACACCTTC
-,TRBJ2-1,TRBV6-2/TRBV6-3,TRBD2,CASSYGTTVPLREQFF,TGTGCCAGCAGTTACGGGACTACCGTCCCTTTGAGGGAGCAGTTCTTC
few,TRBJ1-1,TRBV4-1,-,CASSQNGGFEAFF,TGCGCCAGCAGCCAAAACGGGGGGTTTGAAGCTTTCTTT
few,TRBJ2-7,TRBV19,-,CASSAYIPAKHPYEQYF,TGTGCCAGTAGTGCCTATATCCCCGCGAAGCATCCCTACGAGCAGTACTTC
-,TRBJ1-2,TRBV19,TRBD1,CASATPGQGVYGYTF,TGTGCCAGTGCTACACCGGGACAGGGGGTCTATGGCTACACCTTC
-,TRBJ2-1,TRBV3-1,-,CASSQDGTRTYNEQFF,TGTGCCAGCAGCCAAGACGGGACACGGACTTACAATGAGCAGTTCTTC
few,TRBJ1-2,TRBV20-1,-,CSAGGTTGYGYTF,TGCAGTGCTGGAGGGACGACGGGCTATGGCTACACCTTC
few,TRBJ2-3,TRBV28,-,CASSLTAMGETDTQYF,TGTGCCAGCAGTTTAACCGCCATGGGGGAGACAGATACGCAGTATTTT
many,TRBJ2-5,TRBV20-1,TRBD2,CSARVLTGASGGPTGETQYF,TGCAGTGCTAGAGTTCTCACCGGAGCTAGCGGGGGGCCCACGGGAGAGACCCAGTACTTC
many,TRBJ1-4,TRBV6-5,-,CASALNGQHEKLFF,TGTGCCAGCGCCTTGAACGGGCAGCATGAAAAACTGTTTTTT
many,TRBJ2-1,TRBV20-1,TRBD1,CSAKKGAAYNEQFF,TGCAGTGCCAAGAAGGGGGCCGCCTACAATGAGCAGTTCTTC
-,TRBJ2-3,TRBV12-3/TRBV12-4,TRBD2,CASSLRPSGTHTDTQYF,TGTGCCAGCAGTTTAAGGCCTAGCGGGACCCACACAGATACGCAGTATTTT
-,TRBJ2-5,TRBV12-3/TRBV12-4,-,CASRITGSETQYF,TGTGCCAGCAGGATTACAGGTTCAGAGACCCAGTACTTC
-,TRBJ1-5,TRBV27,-,CASSPITGYNQPQHF,TGTGCCAGCAGTCCTATCACAGGGTACAATCAGCCCCAGCATTTT
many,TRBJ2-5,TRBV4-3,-,CASSQVDSETQYF,TGCGCCAGCAGCCAAGTGGATTCGGAGACCCAGTACTTC
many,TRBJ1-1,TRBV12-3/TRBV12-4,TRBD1,CASSFQGASTEAFF,TGTGCCAGCAGTTTTCAGGGGGCCTCCACTGAAGCTTTCTTT
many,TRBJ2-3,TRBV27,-,CASSPLTLSTDTQYF,TGTGCCAGCAGTCCCTTGACCCTTAGCACAGATACGCAGTATTTT
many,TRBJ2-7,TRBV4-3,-,CASSPWGGYEQYF,TGCGCCAGCAGCCCGTGGGGCGGGTACGAGCAGTACTTC
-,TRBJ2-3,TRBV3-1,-,CASSQEMRDTQYF,TGTGCCAGCAGCCAAGAGATGAGGGATACGCAGTATTTT
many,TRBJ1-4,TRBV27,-,CASSLFLSQETPNEKLFF,TGTGCCAGCAGTTTATTCCTATCGCAGGAGACACCGAATGAAAAACTGTTTTTT
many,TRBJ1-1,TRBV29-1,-,CSVEVNTEAFF,TGCAGCGTTGAAGTGAACACTGAAGCTTTCTTT
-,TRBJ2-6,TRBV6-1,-,CASERGSGANVLTF,TGTGCCAGCGAAAGAGGCTCTGGGGCCAACGTCCTGACTTTC
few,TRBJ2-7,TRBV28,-,CASSLSRRPSYEQYF,TGTGCCAGCAGTTTATCGCGGAGGCCTTCCTACGAGCAGTACTTC
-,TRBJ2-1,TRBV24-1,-,CATADYNEQFF,TGTGCCACGGCGGATTACAATGAGCAGTTCTTC
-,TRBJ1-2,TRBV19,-,CASSIVTGRYGYTF,TGTGCCAGTAGTATAGTGACGGGGCGTTATGGCTACACCTTC
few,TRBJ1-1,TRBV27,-,CASSNLVNTEAFF,TGTGCCAGCAGTAATCTCGTGAACACTGAAGCTTTCTTT
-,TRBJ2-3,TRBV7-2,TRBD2,CASSSLSGGGTDTQYF,TGTGCCAGCAGTTCACTTAGCGGGGGCGGTACAGATACGCAGTATTTT
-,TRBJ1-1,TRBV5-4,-,CASSPTVMNTEAFF,TGTGCCAGCAGCCCTACAGTCATGAACACTGAAGCTTTCTTT
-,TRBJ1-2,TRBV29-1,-,CSDGQYGYTF,TGCAGCGACGGACAGTATGGCTACACCTTC
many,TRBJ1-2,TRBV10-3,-,CAISESKRGSVYGYTF,TGTGCCATCAGTGAGTCGAAAAGGGGGTCGGTTTATGGCTACACCTTC
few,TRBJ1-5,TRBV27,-,CASSLLPLDFNQPQHF,TGTGCCAGCAGTCTCCTACCCCTGGATTTCAATCAGCCCCAGCATTTT
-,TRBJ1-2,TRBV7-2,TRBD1,CASSFGQGAGYGYTF,TGTGCCAGCAGCTTCGGACAGGGAGCCGGCTATGGCTACACCTTC
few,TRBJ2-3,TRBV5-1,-,CASSPGTRTGDTQYF,TGCGCCAGCAGCCCAGGGACAAGGACCGGAGATACGCAGTATTTT
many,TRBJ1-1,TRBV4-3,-,CASSQANARSEAFF,TGCGCCAGCAGCCAAGCAAATGCGAGATCTGAAGCTTTCTTT